Below, 27 T cell receptor beta chains from the same sample are listed, as sequenced in a study of identical twins. TCRdb recomputed calls from the 5' RACE reads with MiXCR, one row per CDR3 protein. The data hold some 590,000 distinct CDR3 sequences, with roughly 9.9% observed a single time. These data also formed part of another study, on yellow fever vaccine responses in identical twins.

Sequenced material: PBMCs. The receptors come from a woman younger than 35 in good health.

This clonotype was found a few times. V and J are TRBV4-3 and TRBJ2-3, with 7 bases aligning to TRBD2. Germline loops: CDR1 LGHNA, CDR2 YSLEER. The V and J ends lost 1 base and 4 bases, in that order; junction bases with no gene match: 11. CDR3 length: 17 residues. This CDR3 is CASSQGPVGAGADTQYF. The CDR3 nucleotides read TGCGCCAGCAGCCAAGGGCCGGTTGGGGCGGGAGCAGATACGCAGTATTTT.

This clonotype was seen more than once but under ten times. The V gene is TRBV2, the J gene TRBJ1-4; perhaps TRBD1 as D (6 bases). This CDR3 spans 14 amino acids. V lost 1 base, J lost 4 bases, and 7 bases lay in between. Germline CDR1 reads SNHLY; CDR2 reads FYNNEI. The CDR3 DNA sequence: TGTGCCAGCAGTGAAGACAGGGTTAATGAAAAACTGTTTTTT. Translation gives CASSEDRVNEKLFF.

V usage is TRBV24-1 and J usage is TRBJ2-1; D is unclear. The CDR3 is made up of 13 amino acids. V lost 0 bases to trimming and J lost 9 bases, with 8 bases between them. CDR1 KGHDR and CDR2 SFDVKD come from the germline V gene. CDR3 sequence: CATSDLIWGEQFF. The CDR3 nucleotides are TGTGCCACCAGTGATTTGATATGGGGTGAGCAGTTCTTC.

This clonotype was observed many times. The rearrangement links TRBV2 to TRBJ2-6; D might be TRBD2 (6 bases). Trimming pared 8 bases from V and 1 base from J, leaving 15 bases between. There are 16 residues in the CDR3. The germline gives CDR1 SNHLY, CDR2 FYNNEI. The CDR3 region has the DNA TGTGCCAGCCACCTACTGGGGGGTTCTGGGGCCAACGTCCTGACTTTC. This encodes CASHLLGGSGANVLTF.

This clonotype has only a few counts. This chain joins TRBV18 and TRBJ2-7; D not certain. Trimming cost V 3 bases and J 3 bases, with 12 bases left between them. Germline loops: CDR1 KGHSH, CDR2 LQKENI. This CDR3 is 14 amino acids long. The CDR3, as DNA: TGTGCCAGCTCACCTTTGAGACAAAACTACGAGCAGTACTTC. This encodes CASSPLRQNYEQYF.

This sequence joins TRBV19 and TRBJ2-2, with 7 nucleotides matching TRBD1. This CDR3 comprises 16 residues. CDR1 is LNHDA and CDR2 is SQIVND in the germline V gene (reference sequence). With V trimmed by 6 bases and J by 4 bases, 11 bases remained unmatched. The CDR3 is CASRTGTAIITGELFF. The CDR3 DNA reads as TGTGCCAGTAGAACCGGGACAGCGATAATCACCGGGGAGCTGTTTTTT. Full variable domain (outside the CDR3, taken from reference TRBV19 and TRBJ2-2): DGGITQSPKYLFRKEGQNVTLSCEQNLNHDAMYWYRQDPGQGLRLIYYSQIVNDFQKGDIAEGYSVSREKKESFPLTVTSAQKNPTAFYLCASRTGTAIITGELFFGEGSRLTVL.

This chain connects TRBV11-2 to TRBJ1-1; unclear D gene. Trimming took 5 bases from V and 7 from J, leaving 11 bases between them. The CDR3 loop spans 12 amino acids. Germline loops: CDR1 SGHAT, CDR2 FQNNGV. In DNA, the CDR3 is TGTGCCAGCAGCCAAGTGCAATTTGAAGCTTTCTTT. Translated, it gives CASSQVQFEAFF. Using reference TRBV11-2 and TRBJ1-1 for the parts outside the CDR3, the full variable domain is EAGVAQSPRYKIIEKRQSVAFWCNPISGHATLYWYQQILGQGPKLLIQFQNNGVVDDSQLPKDRFSAERLKGVDSTLKIQPAKLEDSAVYLCASSQVQFEAFFGQGTRLTVV.

V is TRBV20-1 and J is TRBJ2-6; D remains unclear. Germline V gives CDR1 DFQATT, CDR2 SNEGSKA (reference sequence). The CDR3 spans 15 residues. V gave up 2 bases and J gave up 0 bases, with 8 bases separating them. Here the CDR3 DNA reads TGCAGTGCTAGACCAGGCTCCTCTGGGGCCAACGTCCTGACTTTC. This sequence encodes CSARPGSSGANVLTF.

This clonotype has only a few counts. This chain uses TRBV14 with TRBJ2-3; D not certain. The germline CDR1 and CDR2 sequences are SGHDN and FVKESK. With 3 bases removed from V and 6 bases from J, the gap between germline ends came to 7 bases. The CDR3 totals 12 residues. CDR3 coding DNA: TGTGCCAGCAGCCACCAAGCGGATACGCAGTATTTT. This sequence encodes CASSHQADTQYF.

Ten or more counts support this clonotype. This rearrangement joins TRBV12-3 or TRBV12-4 to TRBJ2-3, with D hard to call. CDR3 length: 12 residues. With 5 bases removed from V and 4 bases from J, the gap between germline ends came to 7 bases. Here the CDR3 reads CASSRAPDTQYF. The CDR3 region has the DNA TGTGCCAGCAGTAGGGCCCCAGATACGCAGTATTTT.

This clonotype was picked up one time. The chain couples TRBV7-2 to TRBJ2-1, with 13 bases that match TRBD2. The CDR3 runs to 17 residues. Germline CDR1 reads SGHTA; CDR2 reads FQGNSA. Trimming cost V 7 bases and J 0 bases; bases outside gene matches: 6. CDR3: CASKGTSGTSSYNEQFF. The CDR3 bases are TGTGCCAGCAAAGGGACTAGCGGGACTAGCTCCTACAATGAGCAGTTCTTC.

The chain is built from TRBV5-6 and TRBJ2-5, with TRBD1 identical over 8 bases. Germline-derived CDR1 and CDR2 are SGHDT and YYEEEE. The ends lost 4 bases at V and 2 bases at J; junction bases unmatched: 4. The length of the CDR3 is 14 residues. In DNA form, the CDR3 reads TGTGCCAGCAGCGCGACAGGGGTTCAAGAGACCCAGTACTTC. Translating gives CASSATGVQETQYF.

The chain carries TRBV24-1 and TRBJ2-3; possibly TRBD1 for D (6 bases). V lost 3 bases and J 2 bases, leaving 11 bases between the germline ends. The CDR3 consists of 15 residues. CDR1 and CDR2 from the germline V gene are KGHDR and SFDVKD. The CDR3 protein is CATSDGGRVTDTQYF. Here the CDR3 DNA reads TGTGCCACCAGTGATGGGGGCAGGGTCACAGATACGCAGTATTTT.

This clonotype was recorded only once. The rearrangement joins TRBV2 to TRBJ2-4; 13 bases map to TRBD2. The CDR3 loop spans 18 amino acids. From germline, CDR1 is SNHLY and CDR2 FYNNEI. J was trimmed by 7 bases and V by 11 bases; bases with no gene match: 20. The CDR3 reads CALSALRTSGSGRNIQYF. CDR3 coding DNA: TGTGCCCTCAGTGCCCTGAGGACTAGCGGGAGCGGTCGGAACATTCAGTACTTC.

The sample holds many counts of this clonotype. J is TRBJ2-3 and V is TRBV5-1, with 10 bases identical to TRBD2. With 0 bases clipped from V and 4 bases from J, the junction kept 14 bases outside the gene matches. Germline V gene lookup returns CDR1 SGHRS and CDR2 YFSETQ. The CDR3 is made up of 19 amino acids. The CDR3 loop reads CASSLAFTSGIRRSDTQYF. DNA for the CDR3: TGCGCCAGCAGCTTGGCCTTTACTAGCGGGATCCGACGCTCAGATACGCAGTATTTT.

The chain uses TRBV11-2 and TRBJ2-7; perhaps D is TRBD1 or TRBD2 (5 bases each). CDR3 length: 19 residues. CDR1 and CDR2 from the germline V gene are SGHAT and FQNNGV. Trimming took off 0 bases at V and 2 bases at J, with 23 bases between the two ends. The CDR3 protein is CASSLDLNRYRSRAYEQYF. CDR3 sequence (DNA): TGTGCCAGCAGCTTAGATCTGAACAGGTATAGGTCGCGGGCCTACGAGCAGTACTTC.

At least ten counts were recorded for this clonotype. The chain couples TRBV6-1 to TRBJ1-2; unclear D gene. Germline CDR1 is MNHNS and CDR2 is SASEGT. The CDR3 consists of 13 residues. The ends were cut back, 7 bases at V and 8 bases at J, with 17 bases in the middle. The CDR3 is CASTLRGVEGYTF. As DNA, the CDR3 is TGTGCCAGCACCCTACGTGGGGTCGAGGGCTACACCTTC.

This clonotype was found a few times. The chain uses TRBV12-3 or TRBV12-4 and TRBJ2-1; D is unresolved. The CDR3 extends over 13 amino acids. V shed 6 bases and J shed 9 bases, with 15 bases lying between them. CDR3: CASSRGLGSEQFF. CDR3 nucleotide sequence: TGTGCCAGCAGCCGCGGTCTGGGCAGTGAGCAGTTCTTC.

The chain links TRBV14 to TRBJ2-7; tentatively, D is TRBD2 (5 bases). Germline V CDR1 and CDR2: SGHDN, FVKESK. Trimming left V 4 bases short and J 4 bases short, with 14 bases between. CDR3 length: 14 amino acids. CDR3 region: CASSLNGIDYEQYF. The CDR3 nucleotides read TGTGCCAGCAGCCTAAACGGGATTGATTACGAGCAGTACTTC.

Notes on this clonotype: A read error may explain this, as a much larger clone is one base away. J is TRBJ2-1 and V is TRBV12-3 or TRBV12-4; D unclear. V was clipped by 7 bases and J by 0 bases, with 10 bases between them. This CDR3 is built from 14 residues. CDR3 bases: TGTGCCAGCACCATAGCAACCTCCTACAATGAGCAGTTCTTC. It translates to CASTIATSYNEQFF.

This clonotype has only a few counts. The chain links TRBV29-1 to TRBJ1-4; 9 nucleotides align to TRBD1. With 6 bases clipped from V and 8 bases from J, the junction kept 4 bases outside the gene matches. Germline loops: CDR1 SQVTM, CDR2 ANQGSEA. CDR3 length: 12 residues. The CDR3 nucleotides read TGCAGCGTGACAGGGGGGGACGAAAAACTGTTTTTT. Its translation: CSVTGGDEKLFF.

Many counts were recorded for this clonotype. The chain joins TRBV29-1 to TRBJ2-7; D ambiguous. Per germline, CDR1 SQVTM and CDR2 ANQGSEA. CDR3 length equals 13 residues. Between the trimmed V and J ends, which lost 3 bases and 7 bases, there was a span of 16 bases. In DNA form, the CDR3 reads TGCAGCGTTGATGCCTCCGGGCTGGGGGAGCAGTACTTC. As protein: CSVDASGLGEQYF.

This clonotype was observed a handful of times. The gene calls are TRBV11-2 and TRBJ2-3; D may be TRBD2 (6 bases). In germline, CDR1 is SGHAT, CDR2 FQNNGV. V was cut by 4 bases and J by 3 bases, with 26 bases left in between. The CDR3 contains 19 residues. CDR3 sequence: CASSSYGGWAGRNTDTQYF. As DNA, the CDR3 is TGTGCCAGCAGCTCCTACGGGGGATGGGCGGGCCGCAATACAGATACGCAGTATTTT.

The V gene is TRBV29-1, the J gene TRBJ2-7, with D perhaps TRBD1 or TRBD2 (5 bases each). In germline, CDR1 is SQVTM, CDR2 ANQGSEA. The V end lost 3 bases, the J end lost 3 bases, and 9 bases lay between the germline ends. This CDR3 comprises 12 residues. The CDR3 region has the DNA TGCAGCGTTGATGGGACCGGCTACGAGCAGTACTTC. Translation: CSVDGTGYEQYF.

There are many counts of this clonotype. The CDR3 reads CSVEFRVPSTDTQYF. In DNA form, the CDR3 reads TGCAGCGTTGAATTCCGCGTTCCTAGCACAGATACGCAGTATTTT. V gene TRBV29-1 combines with J gene TRBJ2-3; no firm D call. Between the trimmed V and J ends, which lost 2 bases and 0 bases, there was a span of 12 bases. This CDR3 is 15 amino acids long. The germline V gene encodes CDR1 SQVTM and CDR2 ANQGSEA.

CDR3 residues: CSGWTPSYEQYF. CDR3 bases: TGCAGTGGGTGGACTCCCTCCTACGAGCAGTACTTC. The chain has TRBV20-1 and TRBJ2-7, with a weak D call TRBD2 (5 bases). Deletions cut 7 bases from V and 0 bases from J, with 10 bases between. This CDR3 has 12 residues. The germline CDR1 and CDR2 sequences are DFQATT and SNEGSKA (reference sequence).

This clonotype was found many times. V gene TRBV12-3 or TRBV12-4 combines with J gene TRBJ2-1; D ambiguous. This CDR3 has 15 amino acids. Trimming took 2 bases from V and 8 from J, leaving 16 bases between them. In DNA form, the CDR3 reads TGTGCCAGCAGTTTAAGCCTCCTGGCCCCGCATGAGCAGTTCTTC. Its protein is CASSLSLLAPHEQFF.